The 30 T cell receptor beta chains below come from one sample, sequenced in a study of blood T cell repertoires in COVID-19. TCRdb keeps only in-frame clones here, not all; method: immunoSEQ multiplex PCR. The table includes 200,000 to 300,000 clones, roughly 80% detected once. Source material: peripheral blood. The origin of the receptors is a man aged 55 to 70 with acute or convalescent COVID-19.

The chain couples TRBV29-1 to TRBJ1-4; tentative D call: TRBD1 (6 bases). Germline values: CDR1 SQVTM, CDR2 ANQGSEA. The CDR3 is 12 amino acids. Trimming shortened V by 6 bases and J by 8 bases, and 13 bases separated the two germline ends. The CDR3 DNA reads TGCAGCGTGGGGGGGCAGGGAGAAAAACTGTTTTTT. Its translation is CSVGGQGEKLFF. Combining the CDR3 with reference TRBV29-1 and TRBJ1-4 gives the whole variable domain SAVISQKPSRDICQRGTSLTIQCQVDSQVTMMFWYRQQPGQSLTLIATANQGSEATYESGFVIDKFPISRPNLTFSTLTVSNMSPEDSSIYLCSVGGQGEKLFFGSGTQLSVL.

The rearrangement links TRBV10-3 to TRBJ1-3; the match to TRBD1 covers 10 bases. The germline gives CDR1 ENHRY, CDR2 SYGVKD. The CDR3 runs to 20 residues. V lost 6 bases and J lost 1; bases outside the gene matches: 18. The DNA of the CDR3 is TGTGCCATCAGAGCCGGGACAGGGGCAACCTTCCGAGGTTCTGGAAACACCATATATTTT. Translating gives CAIRAGTGATFRGSGNTIYF.

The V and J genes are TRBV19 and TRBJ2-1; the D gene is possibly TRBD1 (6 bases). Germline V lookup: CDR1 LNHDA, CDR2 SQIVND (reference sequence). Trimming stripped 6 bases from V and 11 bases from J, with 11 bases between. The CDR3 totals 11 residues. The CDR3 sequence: CASSLGHQQFF. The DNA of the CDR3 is TGTGCCAGTAGCCTGGGACATCAGCAGTTCTTC.

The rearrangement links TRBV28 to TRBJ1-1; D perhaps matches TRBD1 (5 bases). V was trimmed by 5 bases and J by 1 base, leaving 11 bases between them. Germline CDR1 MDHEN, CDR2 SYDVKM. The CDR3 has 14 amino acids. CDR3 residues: CASSTWTTNTEAFF. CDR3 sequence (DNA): TGTGCCAGCAGTACCTGGACAACGAACACTGAAGCTTTCTTT.

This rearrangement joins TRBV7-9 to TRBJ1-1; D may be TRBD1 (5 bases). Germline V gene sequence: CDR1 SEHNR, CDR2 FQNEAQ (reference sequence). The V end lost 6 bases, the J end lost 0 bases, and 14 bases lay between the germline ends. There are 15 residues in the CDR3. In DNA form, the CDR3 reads TGTGCCAGCAGATTCGACAGCGATTTGAACACTGAAGCTTTCTTT. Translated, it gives CASRFDSDLNTEAFF.

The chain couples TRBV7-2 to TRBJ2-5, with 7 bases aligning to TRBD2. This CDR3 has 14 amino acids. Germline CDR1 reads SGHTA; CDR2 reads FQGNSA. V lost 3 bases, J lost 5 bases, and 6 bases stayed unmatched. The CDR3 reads CASSFGEGAETQYF. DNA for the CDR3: TGTGCCAGCAGCTTCGGGGAGGGAGCGGAGACCCAGTACTTC.

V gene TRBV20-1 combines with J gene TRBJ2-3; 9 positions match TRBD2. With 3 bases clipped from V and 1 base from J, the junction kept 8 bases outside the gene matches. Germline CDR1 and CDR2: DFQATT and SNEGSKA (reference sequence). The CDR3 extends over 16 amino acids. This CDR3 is CSASEPSGKRTDTQYF. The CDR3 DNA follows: TGCAGTGCTAGTGAGCCTAGCGGGAAACGCACAGATACGCAGTATTTT.

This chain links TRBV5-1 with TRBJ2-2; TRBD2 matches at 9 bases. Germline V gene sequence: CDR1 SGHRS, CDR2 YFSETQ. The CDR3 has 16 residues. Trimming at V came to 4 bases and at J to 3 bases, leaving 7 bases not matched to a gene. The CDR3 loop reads CASSPSGIEHTGELFF. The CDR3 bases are TGCGCCAGCAGCCCTAGCGGGATAGAGCACACCGGGGAGCTGTTTTTT.

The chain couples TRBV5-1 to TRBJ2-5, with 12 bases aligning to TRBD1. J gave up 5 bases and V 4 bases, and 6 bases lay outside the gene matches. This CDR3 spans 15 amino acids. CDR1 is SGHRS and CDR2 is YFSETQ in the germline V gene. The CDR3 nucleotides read TGCGCCAGCAGCCAGGGACAGGGGGCTTTCGAGACCCAGTACTTC. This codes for CASSQGQGAFETQYF.

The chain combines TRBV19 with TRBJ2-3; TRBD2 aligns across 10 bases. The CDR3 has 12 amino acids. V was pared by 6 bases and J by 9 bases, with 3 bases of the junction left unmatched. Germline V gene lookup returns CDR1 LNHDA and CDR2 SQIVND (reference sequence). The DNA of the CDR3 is TGTGCCAGTAGGCTAGCGGGAGAGACGCAGTATTTT. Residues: CASRLAGETQYF.

The CDR3 sequence is CASSLARLAGVPSTDTQYF. The CDR3 nucleotides read TGTGCCAGCAGCTTAGCGAGGCTAGCGGGCGTACCTAGCACAGATACGCAGTATTTT. The chain links TRBV7-9 to TRBJ2-3; 8 positions agree with TRBD2. CDR3 length equals 19 residues. J gave up 0 bases and V 0 bases, and 11 bases lay outside the gene matches. Germline V lookup: CDR1 SEHNR, CDR2 FQNEAQ (reference sequence).

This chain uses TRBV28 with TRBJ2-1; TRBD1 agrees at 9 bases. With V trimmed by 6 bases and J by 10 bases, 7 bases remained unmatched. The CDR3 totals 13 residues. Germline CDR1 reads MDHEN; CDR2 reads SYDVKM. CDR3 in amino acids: CASRRTGEEEQFF. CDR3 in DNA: TGTGCCAGCAGAAGGACAGGGGAGGAGGAGCAGTTCTTC.

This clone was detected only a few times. The CDR3 protein is CASSFQNQETQYF. The CDR3 region has the DNA TGTGCCAGCAGCTTTCAGAACCAAGAGACCCAGTACTTC. V and J are TRBV7-9 and TRBJ2-5; D is unclear. V dropped 3 bases and J dropped 0 bases, with 5 bases sitting between them. The V gene's germline CDR1 is SEHNR and CDR2 FQNEAQ (reference sequence). This CDR3 comprises 13 residues.

As DNA, the CDR3 is TGTGCCAGCAGTTCCCCGGGACAGACCTACAATGAGCAGTTCTTC. This encodes CASSSPGQTYNEQFF. V and J are TRBV6-6 and TRBJ2-1; 7 bases match TRBD1. Looked up from germline, CDR1 is MNHNY and CDR2 is SVGAGI (reference sequence). The CDR3 totals 15 residues. Germline trimming cut 4 bases from V and 2 bases from J; bases unmatched to any gene: 5.

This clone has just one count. The chain's CDR3 is CASSQRTGTSGINEQFF. The CDR3 DNA sequence: TGTGCCAGCAGCCAAAGGACCGGGACTAGCGGTATCAATGAGCAGTTCTTC. The chain combines TRBV14 with TRBJ2-1, with 11 bases matching TRBD2. The J segment lost 6 bases and the V segment lost 2 bases, leaving 9 bases of the junction unmatched. Germline values: CDR1 SGHDN, CDR2 FVKESK. There are 17 residues in the CDR3.

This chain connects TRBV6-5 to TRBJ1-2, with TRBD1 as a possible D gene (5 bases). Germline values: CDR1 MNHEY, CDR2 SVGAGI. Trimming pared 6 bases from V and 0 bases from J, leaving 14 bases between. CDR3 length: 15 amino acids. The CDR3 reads CASSAQTEANYGYTF. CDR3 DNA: TGTGCCAGCAGCGCACAGACAGAAGCTAACTATGGCTACACCTTC.

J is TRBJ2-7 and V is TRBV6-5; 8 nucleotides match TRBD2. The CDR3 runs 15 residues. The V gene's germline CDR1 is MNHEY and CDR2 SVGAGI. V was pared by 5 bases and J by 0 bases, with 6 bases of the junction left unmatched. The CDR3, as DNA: TGTGCCAGCAGTCTCACTAGCGGCGCCTCCTACGAGCAGTACTTC. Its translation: CASSLTSGASYEQYF.

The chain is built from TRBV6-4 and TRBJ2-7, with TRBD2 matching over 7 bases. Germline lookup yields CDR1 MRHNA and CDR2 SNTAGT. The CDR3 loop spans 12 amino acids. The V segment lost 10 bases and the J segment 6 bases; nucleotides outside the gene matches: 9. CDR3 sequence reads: CATLATSCEQYF. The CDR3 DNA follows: TGTGCCACCCTTGCGACTAGCTGCGAGCAGTACTTC.

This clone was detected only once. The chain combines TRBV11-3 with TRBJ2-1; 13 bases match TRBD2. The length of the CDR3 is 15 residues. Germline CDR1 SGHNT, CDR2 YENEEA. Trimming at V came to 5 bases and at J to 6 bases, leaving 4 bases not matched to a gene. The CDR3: CASSQTSGGLNEQFF. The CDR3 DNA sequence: TGTGCCAGCAGCCAGACTAGCGGGGGGCTCAATGAGCAGTTCTTC.

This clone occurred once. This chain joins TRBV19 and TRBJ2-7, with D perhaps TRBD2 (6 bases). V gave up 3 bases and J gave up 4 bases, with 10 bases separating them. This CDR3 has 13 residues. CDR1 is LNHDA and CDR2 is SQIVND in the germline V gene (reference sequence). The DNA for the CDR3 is TGTGCCAGTAGTATGGGGACTTATTACGAGCAGTACTTC. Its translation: CASSMGTYYEQYF. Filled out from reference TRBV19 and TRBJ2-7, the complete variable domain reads DGGITQSPKYLFRKEGQNVTLSCEQNLNHDAMYWYRQDPGQGLRLIYYSQIVNDFQKGDIAEGYSVSREKKESFPLTVTSAQKNPTAFYLCASSMGTYYEQYFGPGTRLTVT.

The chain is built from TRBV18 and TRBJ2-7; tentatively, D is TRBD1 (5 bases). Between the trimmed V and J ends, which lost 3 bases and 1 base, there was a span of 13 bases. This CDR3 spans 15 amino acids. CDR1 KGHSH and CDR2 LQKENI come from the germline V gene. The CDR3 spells CASSPDQGTSYEQYF. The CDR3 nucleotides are TGTGCCAGCTCACCCGACCAGGGAACGTCCTACGAGCAGTACTTC.

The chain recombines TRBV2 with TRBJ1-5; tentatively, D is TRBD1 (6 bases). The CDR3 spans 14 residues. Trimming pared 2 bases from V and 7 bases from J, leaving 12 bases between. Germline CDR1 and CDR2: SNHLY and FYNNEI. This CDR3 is CASSERQVWQPQHF. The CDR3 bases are TGTGCCAGCAGTGAAAGACAGGTGTGGCAGCCCCAGCATTTT.

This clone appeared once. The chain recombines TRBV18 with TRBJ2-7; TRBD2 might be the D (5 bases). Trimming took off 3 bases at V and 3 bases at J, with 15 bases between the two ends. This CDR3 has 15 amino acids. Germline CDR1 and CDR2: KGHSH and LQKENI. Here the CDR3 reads CASSPEGLGYYEQYF. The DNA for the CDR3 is TGTGCCAGCTCACCCGAGGGTTTGGGTTACTACGAGCAGTACTTC.

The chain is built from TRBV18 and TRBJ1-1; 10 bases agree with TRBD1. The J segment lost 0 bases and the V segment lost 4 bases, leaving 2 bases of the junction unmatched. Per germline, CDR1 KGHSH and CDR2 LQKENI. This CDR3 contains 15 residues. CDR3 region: CASSQDRGMNTEAFF. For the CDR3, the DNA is TGTGCCAGCTCACAGGACAGGGGGATGAACACTGAAGCTTTCTTT.

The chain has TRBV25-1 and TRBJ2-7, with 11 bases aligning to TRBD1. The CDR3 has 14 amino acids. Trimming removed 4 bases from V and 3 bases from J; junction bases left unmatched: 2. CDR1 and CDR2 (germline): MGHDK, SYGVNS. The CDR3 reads CASSAGTGGYEQYF. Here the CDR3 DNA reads TGTGCCAGCAGTGCCGGGACAGGGGGCTACGAGCAGTACTTC.

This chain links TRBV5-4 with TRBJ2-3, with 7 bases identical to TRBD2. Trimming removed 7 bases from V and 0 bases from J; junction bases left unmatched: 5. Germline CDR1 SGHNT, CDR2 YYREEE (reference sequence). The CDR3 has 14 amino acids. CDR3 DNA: TGTGCCAGCGGTCCTAGCGGAAGCACAGATACGCAGTATTTT. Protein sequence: CASGPSGSTDTQYF.

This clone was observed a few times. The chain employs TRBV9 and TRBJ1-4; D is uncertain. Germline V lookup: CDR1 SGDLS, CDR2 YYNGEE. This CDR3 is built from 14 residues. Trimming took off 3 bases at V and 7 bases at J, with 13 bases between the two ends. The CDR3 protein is CASSAAAAGEKLFF. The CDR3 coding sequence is TGTGCCAGCAGCGCAGCGGCGGCGGGTGAAAAACTGTTTTTT.

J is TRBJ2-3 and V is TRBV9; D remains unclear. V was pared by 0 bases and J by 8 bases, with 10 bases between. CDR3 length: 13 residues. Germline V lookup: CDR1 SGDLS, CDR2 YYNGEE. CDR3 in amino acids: CASSVGPPGTQYF. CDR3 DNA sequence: TGTGCCAGCAGCGTAGGCCCGCCGGGTACGCAGTATTTT.

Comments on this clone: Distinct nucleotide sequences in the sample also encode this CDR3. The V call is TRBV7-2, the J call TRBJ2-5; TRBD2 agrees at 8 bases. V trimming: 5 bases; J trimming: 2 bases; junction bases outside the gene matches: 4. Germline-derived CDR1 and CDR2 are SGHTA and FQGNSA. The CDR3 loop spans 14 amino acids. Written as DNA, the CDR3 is TGTGCCAGCAGCCCAGCGGGAGAGCAAGAGACCCAGTACTTC. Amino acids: CASSPAGEQETQYF.

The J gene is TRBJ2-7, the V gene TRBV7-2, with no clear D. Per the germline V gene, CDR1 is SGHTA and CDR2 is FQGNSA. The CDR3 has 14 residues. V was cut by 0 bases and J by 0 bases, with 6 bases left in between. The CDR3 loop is CASSLAAHSYEQYF. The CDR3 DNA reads TGTGCCAGCAGCTTAGCAGCCCACTCCTACGAGCAGTACTTC.